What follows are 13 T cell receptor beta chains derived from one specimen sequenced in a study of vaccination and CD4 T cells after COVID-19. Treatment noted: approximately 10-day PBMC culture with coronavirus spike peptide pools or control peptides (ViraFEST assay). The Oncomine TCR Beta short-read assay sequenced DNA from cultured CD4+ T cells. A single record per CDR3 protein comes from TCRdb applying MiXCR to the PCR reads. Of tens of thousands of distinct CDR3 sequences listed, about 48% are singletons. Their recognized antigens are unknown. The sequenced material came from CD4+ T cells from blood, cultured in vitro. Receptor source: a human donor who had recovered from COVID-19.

CDR3 sequence: CASSRGQGFTEAFF. In DNA, the CDR3 is TGTGCCAGCAGCCGCGGACAGGGATTCACTGAAGCTTTCTTT. The J gene is TRBJ1-1, the V gene TRBV27; 8 nucleotides agree with TRBD1. V was clipped by 6 bases and J by 4 bases; unmatched bases: 7. The germline V gene has CDR1 MNHEY and CDR2 SMNVEV (reference sequence). The CDR3 consists of 14 residues.

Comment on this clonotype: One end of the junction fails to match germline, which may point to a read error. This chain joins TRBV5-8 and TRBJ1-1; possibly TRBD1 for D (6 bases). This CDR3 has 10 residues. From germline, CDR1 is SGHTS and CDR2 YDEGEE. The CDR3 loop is CASSYSTGLF. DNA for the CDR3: TGTGCCAGCAGCTATTCGACAGGACTCTTT. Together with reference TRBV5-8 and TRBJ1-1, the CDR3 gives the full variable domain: EAGVTQSPTHLIKTRGQQATLRCSPISGHTSVYWYQQALGLGLQFLLWYDEGEERNRGNFPPRFSGRQFPNYSSELNVNALELEDSALYLCASSYSTGLFGQGTRLTVV.

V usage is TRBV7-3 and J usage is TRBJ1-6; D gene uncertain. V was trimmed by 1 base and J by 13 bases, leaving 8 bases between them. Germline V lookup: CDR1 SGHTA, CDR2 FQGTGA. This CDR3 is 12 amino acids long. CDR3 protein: CASSLIGGPLHF. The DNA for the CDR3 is TGTGCCAGCAGCTTAATAGGCGGGCCCCTCCACTTT.

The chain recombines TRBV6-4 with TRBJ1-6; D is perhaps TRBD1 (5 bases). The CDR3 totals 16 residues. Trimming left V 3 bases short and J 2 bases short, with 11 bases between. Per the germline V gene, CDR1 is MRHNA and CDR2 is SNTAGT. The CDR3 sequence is CASSEMGDAYNSPLHF. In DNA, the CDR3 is TGTGCCAGCAGTGAGATGGGGGACGCCTATAATTCACCCCTCCACTTT.

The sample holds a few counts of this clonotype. The CDR3 loop is CATSRDPYTDTQYF. In DNA, the CDR3 is TGTGCCACCAGCAGAGATCCTTACACAGATACGCAGTATTTT. The chain joins TRBV15 to TRBJ2-3; D unclear. CDR1 LNHNV and CDR2 YYDKDF come from the germline V gene (reference sequence). The CDR3 contains 14 residues. The V end was cut by 0 bases, the J end by 2 bases, with 6 bases between.

CDR3 sequence (DNA): TGTGCCAGCACTCTCGGCCAGCTCCAAGAGACCCAGTACTTC. Residues: CASTLGQLQETQYF. V usage is TRBV6-1 and J usage is TRBJ2-5; no clear D. Trimming took off 7 bases at V and 1 base at J, with 13 bases between the two ends. Germline CDR1 and CDR2: MNHNS and SASEGT. This CDR3 has 14 amino acids.

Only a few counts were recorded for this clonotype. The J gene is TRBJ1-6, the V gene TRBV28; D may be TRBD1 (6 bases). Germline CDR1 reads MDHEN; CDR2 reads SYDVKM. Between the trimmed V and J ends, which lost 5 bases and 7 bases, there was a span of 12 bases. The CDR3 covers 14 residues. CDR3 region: CASSLGQSNSPLHF. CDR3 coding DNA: TGTGCCAGCAGTCTTGGACAGAGCAATTCACCCCTCCACTTT. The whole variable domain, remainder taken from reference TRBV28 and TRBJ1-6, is DVKVTQSSRYLVKRTGEKVFLECVQDMDHENMFWYRQDPGLGLRLIYFSYDVKMKEKGDIPEGYSVSREKKERFSLILESASTNQTSMYLCASSLGQSNSPLHFGNGTRLTVT.

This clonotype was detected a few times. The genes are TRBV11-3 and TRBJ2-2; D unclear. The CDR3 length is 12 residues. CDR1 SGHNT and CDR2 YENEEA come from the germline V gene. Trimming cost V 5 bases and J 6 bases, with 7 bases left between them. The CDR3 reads CASSKMAGELFF. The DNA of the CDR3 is TGTGCCAGCAGCAAGATGGCCGGGGAGCTGTTTTTT.

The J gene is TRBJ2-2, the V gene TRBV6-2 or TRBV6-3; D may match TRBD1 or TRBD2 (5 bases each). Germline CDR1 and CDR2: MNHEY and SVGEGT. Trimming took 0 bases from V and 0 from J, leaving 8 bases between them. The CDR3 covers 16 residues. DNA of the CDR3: TGTGCCAGCAGTTACTCTGGGACCTCGAACACCGGGGAGCTGTTTTTT. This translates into CASSYSGTSNTGELFF.

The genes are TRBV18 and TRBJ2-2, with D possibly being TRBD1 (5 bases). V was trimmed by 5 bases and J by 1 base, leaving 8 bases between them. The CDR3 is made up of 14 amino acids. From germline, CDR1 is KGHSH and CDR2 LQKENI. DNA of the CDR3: TGTGCCAGCTCAGCGACAGTGAACACCGGGGAGCTGTTTTTT. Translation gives CASSATVNTGELFF.

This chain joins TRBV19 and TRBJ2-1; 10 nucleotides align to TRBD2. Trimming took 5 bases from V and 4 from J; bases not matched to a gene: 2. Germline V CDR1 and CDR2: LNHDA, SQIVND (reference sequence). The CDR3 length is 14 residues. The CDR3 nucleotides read TGTGCCAGTAGTCAACTAGCGGGGTACAATGAGCAGTTCTTC. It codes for CASSQLAGYNEQFF.

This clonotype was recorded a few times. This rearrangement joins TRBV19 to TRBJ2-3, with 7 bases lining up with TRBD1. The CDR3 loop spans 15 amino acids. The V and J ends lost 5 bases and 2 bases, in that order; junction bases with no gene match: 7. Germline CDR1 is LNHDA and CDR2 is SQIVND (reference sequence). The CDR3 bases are TGTGCCAGTAGTGGAAGGGACAGCTTCACAGATACGCAGTATTTT. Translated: CASSGRDSFTDTQYF.

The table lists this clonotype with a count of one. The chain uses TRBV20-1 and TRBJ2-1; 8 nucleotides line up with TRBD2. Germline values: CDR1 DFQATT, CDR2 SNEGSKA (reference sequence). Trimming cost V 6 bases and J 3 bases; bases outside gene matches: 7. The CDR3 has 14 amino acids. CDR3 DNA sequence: TGCAGTGCCTATAGCGGGGCCAGCTACAATGAGCAGTTCTTC. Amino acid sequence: CSAYSGASYNEQFF.